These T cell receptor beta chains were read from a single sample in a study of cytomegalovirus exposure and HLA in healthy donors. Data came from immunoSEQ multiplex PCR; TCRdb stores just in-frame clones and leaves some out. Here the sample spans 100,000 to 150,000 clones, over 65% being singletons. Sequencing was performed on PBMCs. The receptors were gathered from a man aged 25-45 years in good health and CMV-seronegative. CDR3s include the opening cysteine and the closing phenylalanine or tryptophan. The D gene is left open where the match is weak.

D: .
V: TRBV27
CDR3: CASGLIRDEQFF

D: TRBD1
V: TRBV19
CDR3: CASSKLTGTETQYF

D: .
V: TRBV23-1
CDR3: CARQVRTFDRRGQPQHF

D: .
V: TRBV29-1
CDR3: CSVEGLRRGSEQYF

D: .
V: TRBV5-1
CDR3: CASSLAALATGELFF

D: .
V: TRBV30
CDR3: CAWSVPGMNTEAFF

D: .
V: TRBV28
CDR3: CASSLEQGAFF

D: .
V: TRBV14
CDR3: CASSQDYAGAGVADTQYF

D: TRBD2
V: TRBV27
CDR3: CASSPSPRIAGGHNEQFF

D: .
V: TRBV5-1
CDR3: CASSLAEGGSTEAFF

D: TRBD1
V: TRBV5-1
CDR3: CASSLEGQGYTEAFF

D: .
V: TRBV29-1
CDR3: CSVERGNYGYTF

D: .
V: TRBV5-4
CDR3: CASSLRQGNTEAFF

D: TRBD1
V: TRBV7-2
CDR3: CASSSDRDTEAFF

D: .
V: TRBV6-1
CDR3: CASSLVSLYEQYF

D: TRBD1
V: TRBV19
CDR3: CASNRGQGASEQFF

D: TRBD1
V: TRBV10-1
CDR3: CASSESATGGETQYF

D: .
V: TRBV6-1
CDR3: CASSFTYEQYF

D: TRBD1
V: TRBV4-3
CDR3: CASSQDPTGGNEQYF

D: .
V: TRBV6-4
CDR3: CASSDSTASRSLHF

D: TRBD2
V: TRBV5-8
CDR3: CASSPLTSGSWYNEQFF

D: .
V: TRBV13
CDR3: CASSASWPLKWNTGELFF

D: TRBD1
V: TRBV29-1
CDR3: CGVVTGGTEAFF

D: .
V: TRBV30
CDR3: CAWQGFSGNTIYF

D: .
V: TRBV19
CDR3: CASSTRGAEQYF

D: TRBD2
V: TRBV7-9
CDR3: CASSFGRGLAAYLSETQYF

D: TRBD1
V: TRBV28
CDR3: CAIWDRGHEQFF

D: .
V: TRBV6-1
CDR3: CASSEGLQSNQPQHF

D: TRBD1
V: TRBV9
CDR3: CASSVVAGGEFIF

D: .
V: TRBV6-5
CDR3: CASSYQGWTEAFF

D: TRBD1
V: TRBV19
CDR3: CASSIRDRGRDQPQHF

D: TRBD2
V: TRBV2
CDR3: CASSEGTSGAYEQYF